This is a list of T cell receptor beta chains from one sample in a study of response to subunit inactivated influenza vaccine. One entry per CDR3 protein, called by TCRdb with MiXCR from the RT-PCR reads. The repertoire holds approximately 500,000 distinct CDR3 sequences, about 15% seen once, with roughly 10% in the top ten. The sequences come from PBMCs from blood, collected 11 to 12 days after vaccination. All receptors come from a middle-aged man who received an inactivated influenza vaccine. CDR3s include the opening cysteine and the closing phenylalanine or tryptophan. A D gene is named only where the DNA matches it firmly. Clone size is given for some rows only: seen once, a few or many times, or a class if the clone is expanded.

v_gene	j_gene	abundance	d_gene	CDR3aa	CDR3nt
TRBV7-9	TRBJ1-4	few	TRBD1	CASSPVDRGEKLFF	TGTGCCAGCAGCCCCGTGGACAGGGGAGAAAAACTGTTTTTT
TRBV20-1	TRBJ2-3	-	-	CSAPRAGSPGDTQYF	TGCAGTGCCCCCCGTGCGGGGTCACCAGGGGATACGCAGTATTTT
TRBV7-9	TRBJ2-2	few	TRBD1	CASSYRGNGELFF	TGTGCCAGCAGCTACAGGGGAAACGGGGAGCTGTTTTTT
TRBV4-3	TRBJ1-2	few	-	CASTPGRGRQDYGYTF	TGCGCCAGCACTCCTGGGCGGGGCAGGCAGGACTATGGCTACACCTTC
TRBV18	TRBJ2-5	-	-	CASSPPMTAIEETQYF	TGTGCCAGCTCACCACCTATGACGGCTATTGAAGAGACCCAGTACTTC
TRBV7-2	TRBJ2-7	-	-	CASSAIDRRGLYEQYF	TGTGCCAGCAGCGCAATAGATCGTAGGGGGTTGTACGAGCAGTACTTC
TRBV7-9	TRBJ2-7	few	TRBD1	CASSSTGFPYEQYF	TGTGCCAGCAGCTCGACAGGGTTTCCCTACGAGCAGTACTTC
TRBV18	TRBJ2-1	many	TRBD2	CASSPPMRGGSDEQFF	TGTGCCAGCTCACCTCCTATGCGGGGGGGCTCGGATGAGCAGTTCTTC
TRBV5-6	TRBJ2-7	many	-	CASSFGGAGYEQYF	TGTGCCAGCAGCTTTGGTGGGGCAGGGTACGAGCAGTACTTC
TRBV12-3/TRBV12-4	TRBJ2-6	few	TRBD2	CASTRGAGANVLTF	TGTGCCAGCACACGGGGGGCTGGGGCCAACGTCCTGACTTTC
TRBV5-4	TRBJ2-2	-	TRBD1	CASTPGTGGSGELFF	TGTGCCAGCACCCCCGGGACAGGGGGCTCCGGGGAGCTGTTTTTT
TRBV5-1	TRBJ2-1	-	TRBD2	CASSLGPSGASGNEQFF	TGCGCCAGCAGCCTGGGCCCTAGCGGGGCCAGTGGGAATGAGCAGTTCTTC
TRBV6-2/TRBV6-3	TRBJ2-7	few	TRBD2	CASSYGLAGDEQYF	TGTGCCAGCAGTTATGGACTAGCGGGAGACGAGCAGTACTTC
TRBV5-1	TRBJ2-6	-	TRBD1	CASSLASTGSGANVLTF	TGCGCCAGCAGCTTGGCCTCGACAGGGTCTGGGGCCAACGTCCTGACTTTC
TRBV5-1	TRBJ1-1	-	-	CASSLESRRTGSRTEAFF	TGCGCCAGCAGCTTGGAATCACGTAGGACGGGATCCCGCACTGAAGCTTTCTTT
TRBV5-1	TRBJ2-5	many	-	CASSWTVQETQYF	TGCGCCAGCAGCTGGACGGTTCAAGAGACCCAGTACTTC
TRBV7-6	TRBJ2-5	few	TRBD2	CASSFGLAGETQYF	TGTGCCAGCAGCTTTGGTCTAGCGGGGGAGACCCAGTACTTC
TRBV18	TRBJ1-1	few	-	CASSGAKNTEAFF	TGTGCCAGCTCAGGGGCGAAAAACACTGAAGCTTTCTTT
TRBV10-3	TRBJ2-7	-	-	CAISDRQIASEQYF	TGTGCCATCAGTGATCGTCAAATAGCGTCCGAGCAGTACTTC
TRBV5-4	TRBJ2-3	-	-	CASSSPGVIVGDTQYF	TGTGCCAGCAGCTCGCCCGGGGTCATCGTGGGCGATACGCAGTATTTT
TRBV20-1	TRBJ2-3	few	-	CSARDETDTQYF	TGCAGTGCTAGAGATGAGACAGATACGCAGTATTTT
TRBV7-2	TRBJ2-5	few	-	CASSLDLARETQYF	TGTGCCAGCAGCTTAGACTTGGCCAGGGAGACCCAGTACTTC
TRBV7-9	TRBJ1-4	-	-	CASRPGVNEKLFF	TGTGCCAGCCGCCCAGGAGTTAATGAAAAACTGTTTTTT
TRBV7-9	TRBJ2-5	few	TRBD1	CASSFGTGAQETQYF	TGTGCCAGCAGCTTCGGGACAGGGGCACAAGAGACCCAGTACTTC
TRBV30	TRBJ2-2	-	-	CAWSVPHLGNTGELFF	TGTGCCTGGAGTGTACCTCACCTGGGAAACACCGGGGAGCTGTTTTTT
TRBV5-1	TRBJ2-2	few	-	CASSLLGINTGELFF	TGCGCCAGCAGCTTATTGGGAATAAACACCGGGGAGCTGTTTTTT
TRBV29-1	TRBJ2-7	few	TRBD1	CSVSRDSLYEQYF	TGCAGCGTGAGCCGGGACAGCCTCTACGAGCAGTACTTC
TRBV7-2	TRBJ1-2	-	-	CASSKVVSTGDYGYTF	TGTGCCAGCAGCAAAGTGGTCTCGACAGGAGACTATGGCTACACCTTC
TRBV14	TRBJ2-3	few	-	CASSQRGTYSSTDTQYF	TGTGCCAGCAGCCAGCGCGGGACATATAGTAGCACAGATACGCAGTATTTT
TRBV12-3/TRBV12-4	TRBJ2-5	many	-	CASSFEGGPETQYF	TGTGCCAGCAGTTTTGAGGGAGGACCCGAGACCCAGTACTTC
TRBV3-1	TRBJ2-1	many	-	CASSQDRGEWNEQFF	TGTGCCAGCAGCCAAGATCGAGGGGAGTGGAATGAGCAGTTCTTC
TRBV12-3/TRBV12-4	TRBJ2-2	-	TRBD1	CASSSQGTTGELFF	TGTGCCAGCAGTTCACAGGGGACCACCGGGGAGCTGTTTTTT
TRBV12-3/TRBV12-4	TRBJ2-5	-	TRBD2	CASSPFAGVETQYF	TGTGCCAGCAGCCCCTTCGCGGGGGTAGAGACCCAGTACTTC
TRBV29-1	TRBJ2-1	few	-	CSVESRGYNEQFF	TGCAGCGTTGAATCCAGGGGCTACAATGAGCAGTTCTTC
TRBV27	TRBJ2-3	-	-	CASTRGVRTDTQYF	TGTGCCAGCACTAGGGGAGTTAGGACAGATACGCAGTATTTT
TRBV27	TRBJ2-1	few	TRBD2	CASSLSRGVSRNEQFF	TGTGCCAGCAGTTTATCTCGGGGGGTCTCGCGTAATGAGCAGTTCTTC
TRBV12-3/TRBV12-4	TRBJ1-6	many	TRBD1	CASSIGRGSNSPLHF	TGTGCCAGCAGCATAGGCAGGGGGTCCAATTCACCCCTCCACTTT
TRBV20-1	TRBJ2-1	-	-	CSARDGTAEYNEQFF	TGCAGTGCTAGAGATGGGACGGCTGAGTACAATGAGCAGTTCTTC
TRBV7-2	TRBJ1-6	few	-	CASSEDRISPLHF	TGTGCCAGCAGCGAGGACAGAATCTCACCCCTCCACTTT
TRBV4-2	TRBJ2-3	few	-	CASSQEWRVLGTDTQYF	TGTGCCAGCAGCCAAGAATGGCGGGTTCTAGGGACAGATACGCAGTATTTT
TRBV7-2	TRBJ2-7	-	TRBD2	CASSAWTSGIWLDEQYF	TGTGCCAGCAGCGCTTGGACTAGCGGGATCTGGCTCGACGAGCAGTACTTC
TRBV5-1	TRBJ1-2	few	-	CASSLAGGGNYGYTF	TGCGCCAGCAGCTTGGCCGGAGGTGGTAACTATGGCTACACCTTC
TRBV20-1	TRBJ1-3	-	-	CSATLGEGRNTIYF	TGCAGTGCCACCCTTGGGGAGGGTAGAAACACCATATATTTT
TRBV29-1	TRBJ1-2	few	-	CSVRDPKGDGYTF	TGCAGCGTCCGGGACCCTAAAGGGGATGGCTACACCTTC
TRBV9	TRBJ1-2	few	-	CASSPAEGIGNGYTF	TGTGCCAGCAGCCCCGCGGAGGGGATTGGGAATGGCTACACCTTC
TRBV7-2	TRBJ2-1	-	-	CASSHRPQSYNEQFF	TGTGCCAGCAGCCACCGGCCGCAATCCTACAATGAGCAGTTCTTC
TRBV6-1	TRBJ2-2	-	-	CASNQNAGWENTGELFF	TGTGCCAGCAATCAAAATGCAGGGTGGGAAAACACCGGGGAGCTGTTTTTT
TRBV20-1	TRBJ2-2	-	TRBD2	CSAQTSGRSGELFF	TGCAGTGCCCAGACTAGCGGGAGGTCCGGGGAGCTGTTTTTT
TRBV14	TRBJ2-5	-	-	CASSQENLGRETQYF	TGTGCCAGCAGCCAAGAGAATTTGGGGCGCGAGACCCAGTACTTC
TRBV28	TRBJ2-1	-	TRBD2	CASSPLGLAVGNGDEQFF	TGTGCCAGCAGCCCACTGGGACTAGCGGTGGGGAATGGGGATGAGCAGTTCTTC
TRBV10-3	TRBJ1-2	-	-	CAISDRNYGYTF	TGTGCCATCAGCGACAGGAACTATGGCTACACCTTC
TRBV6-1	TRBJ1-2	-	TRBD1	CASRFPGTGRGGYTF	TGTGCCAGCAGATTCCCCGGGACAGGTAGAGGCGGCTACACCTTC
TRBV7-2	TRBJ2-7	-	-	CASSLAEGYEQYF	TGTGCCAGCAGCTTAGCGGAGGGTTACGAGCAGTACTTC
TRBV12-3/TRBV12-4	TRBJ2-2	many	-	CASSLGGPNTGELFF	TGTGCCAGCAGTTTAGGGGGCCCGAACACCGGGGAGCTGTTTTTT
TRBV20-1	TRBJ2-7	few	TRBD1	CSARGRGTGNLEQYF	TGCAGTGCTAGAGGGCGTGGGACAGGGAACCTCGAGCAGTACTTC
TRBV5-1	TRBJ1-6	-	-	CASTVLDSINSPLHF	TGCGCCAGCACCGTCCTCGACAGTATTAATTCACCCCTCCACTTT
TRBV2	TRBJ1-4	-	-	CASSVVMREKLFF	TGTGCCAGCAGTGTTGTCATGCGTGAAAAACTGTTTTTT